Listed below are T cell receptor beta chains from one sample, sequenced in a study of T-cell memory formation after mild COVID-19. Via MiXCR, TCRdb re-called the 5' RACE reads, giving one row per CDR3 protein. The sample lists around 25,000 distinct CDR3 sequences, approximately 7.4% occurring once. The sample consisted of PBMCs or a T cell subset sorted from them (not recorded which). Receptors originate from an adult woman who had mild COVID-19 (a few samples of this study predate the infection). Cell type and time point are not known. Each CDR3 is given without its conserved first and last residue. Fields, in order: V gene, CDR3 protein.

V gene: TRBV11-3; CDR3 protein: ASSPMRGSSSTDTQY
V gene: TRBV3-1; CDR3 protein: ASSPRQNTEAF
V gene: TRBV3-1; CDR3 protein: ASSQGPGWDTEAF
V gene: TRBV5-1; CDR3 protein: ASSLEGTSTEAF
V gene: TRBV3-1; CDR3 protein: ASSSLLNTIY
V gene: TRBV2; CDR3 protein: ASHGHLLGRNTEAF
V gene: TRBV28; CDR3 protein: ASSLTSAGVNADTQY
V gene: TRBV15; CDR3 protein: ATSSFTGTEQRRTEAF
V gene: TRBV29-1; CDR3 protein: SVDLRQSTDTQY
V gene: TRBV7-9; CDR3 protein: ASSLDPTGNEQF
V gene: TRBV7-2; CDR3 protein: ASSLARWTSGSDEQF
V gene: TRBV11-2; CDR3 protein: ASSLEGSPNYGYT
V gene: TRBV6-2/TRBV6-3; CDR3 protein: ASSGFGGELF
V gene: TRBV20-1; CDR3 protein: SARDGRQGGSYSPLH
V gene: TRBV5-1; CDR3 protein: ASSSGTGSYNEQF
V gene: TRBV7-2; CDR3 protein: ASSLSVNYRNTEAF
V gene: TRBV9; CDR3 protein: ASSAGAGVEQY
V gene: TRBV10-3; CDR3 protein: AISESGLAGRTTYTDTQY
V gene: TRBV7-8; CDR3 protein: ASSFRTGTYEQY
V gene: TRBV25-1; CDR3 protein: ASSESGNEQF
V gene: TRBV2; CDR3 protein: ASSESRQGKTGELF
V gene: TRBV4-3; CDR3 protein: ASSRKGVNEQF
V gene: TRBV6-1; CDR3 protein: ATGGPQIWGGELF
V gene: TRBV5-1; CDR3 protein: ASAIWGGHDEQY
V gene: TRBV27; CDR3 protein: ASSLSAGVLDTQY
V gene: TRBV20-1; CDR3 protein: SAQGGQDSQPQH
V gene: TRBV4-3; CDR3 protein: ASSQVGSKASYNEQF
V gene: TRBV6-5; CDR3 protein: ASRLTVNYEQY
V gene: TRBV20-1; CDR3 protein: SARDGSFHEKLF
V gene: TRBV20-1; CDR3 protein: SAPAAGGRADTQY
V gene: TRBV20-1; CDR3 protein: SARPAGTSTLGEQY
V gene: TRBV2; CDR3 protein: ASNLDRGDIQY
V gene: TRBV18; CDR3 protein: ASSLPRGLSSYEQY
V gene: TRBV20-1; CDR3 protein: SANRGPSNTEAF
V gene: TRBV5-1; CDR3 protein: ASSPGGQVTEAF
V gene: TRBV5-5; CDR3 protein: ASSWDFAYEQY
V gene: TRBV5-1; CDR3 protein: ASSLFSYGNTIY
V gene: TRBV14; CDR3 protein: ASSQQGIGDTQY
V gene: TRBV7-9; CDR3 protein: ASSASADNQPQH
V gene: TRBV12-3/TRBV12-4; CDR3 protein: ASSLGIGQPQH
V gene: TRBV4-1; CDR3 protein: ASSQHSERGPYYEQY
V gene: TRBV24-1; CDR3 protein: AIMTAEGSGTGELF
V gene: TRBV7-8; CDR3 protein: ASSSPDASSYNEQF